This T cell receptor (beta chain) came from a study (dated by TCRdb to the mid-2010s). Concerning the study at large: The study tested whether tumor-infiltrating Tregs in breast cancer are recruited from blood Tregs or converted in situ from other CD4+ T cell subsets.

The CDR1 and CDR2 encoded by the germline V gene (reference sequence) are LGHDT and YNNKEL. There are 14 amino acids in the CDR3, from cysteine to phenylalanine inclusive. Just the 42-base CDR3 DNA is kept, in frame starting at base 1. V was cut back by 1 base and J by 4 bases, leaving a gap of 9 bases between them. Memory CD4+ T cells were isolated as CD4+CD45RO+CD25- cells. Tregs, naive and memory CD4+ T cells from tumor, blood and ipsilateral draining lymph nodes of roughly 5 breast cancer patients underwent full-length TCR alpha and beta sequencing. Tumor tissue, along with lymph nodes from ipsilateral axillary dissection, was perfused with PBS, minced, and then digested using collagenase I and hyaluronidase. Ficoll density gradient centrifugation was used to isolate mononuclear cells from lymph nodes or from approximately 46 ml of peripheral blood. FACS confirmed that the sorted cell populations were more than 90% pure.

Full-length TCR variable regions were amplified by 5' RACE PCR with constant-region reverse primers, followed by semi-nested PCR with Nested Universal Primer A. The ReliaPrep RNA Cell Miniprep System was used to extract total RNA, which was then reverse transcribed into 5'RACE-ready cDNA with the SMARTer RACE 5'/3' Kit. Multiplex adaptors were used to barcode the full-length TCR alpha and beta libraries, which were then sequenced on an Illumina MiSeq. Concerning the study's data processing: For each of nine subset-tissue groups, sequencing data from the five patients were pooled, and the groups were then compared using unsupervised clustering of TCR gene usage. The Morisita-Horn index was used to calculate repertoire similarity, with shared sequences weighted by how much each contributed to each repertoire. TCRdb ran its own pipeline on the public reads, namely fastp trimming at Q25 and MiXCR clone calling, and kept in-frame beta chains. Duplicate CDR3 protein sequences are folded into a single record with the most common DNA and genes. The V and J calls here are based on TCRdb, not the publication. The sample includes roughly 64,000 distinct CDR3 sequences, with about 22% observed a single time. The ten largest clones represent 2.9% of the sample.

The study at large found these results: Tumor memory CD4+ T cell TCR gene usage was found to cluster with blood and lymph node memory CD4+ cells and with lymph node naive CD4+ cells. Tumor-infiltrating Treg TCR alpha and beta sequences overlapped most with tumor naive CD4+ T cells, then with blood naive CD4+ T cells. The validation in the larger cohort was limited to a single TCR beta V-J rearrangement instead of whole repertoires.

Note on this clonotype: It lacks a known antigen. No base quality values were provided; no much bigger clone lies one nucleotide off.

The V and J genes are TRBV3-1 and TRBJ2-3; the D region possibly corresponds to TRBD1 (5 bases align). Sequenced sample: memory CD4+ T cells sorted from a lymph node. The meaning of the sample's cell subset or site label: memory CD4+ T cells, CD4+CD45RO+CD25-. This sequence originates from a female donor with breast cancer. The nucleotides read TGTGCCAGCAGCCAAGCCCAGGGTCCAGATACGCAGTATTTT. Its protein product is CASSQAQGPDTQYF.